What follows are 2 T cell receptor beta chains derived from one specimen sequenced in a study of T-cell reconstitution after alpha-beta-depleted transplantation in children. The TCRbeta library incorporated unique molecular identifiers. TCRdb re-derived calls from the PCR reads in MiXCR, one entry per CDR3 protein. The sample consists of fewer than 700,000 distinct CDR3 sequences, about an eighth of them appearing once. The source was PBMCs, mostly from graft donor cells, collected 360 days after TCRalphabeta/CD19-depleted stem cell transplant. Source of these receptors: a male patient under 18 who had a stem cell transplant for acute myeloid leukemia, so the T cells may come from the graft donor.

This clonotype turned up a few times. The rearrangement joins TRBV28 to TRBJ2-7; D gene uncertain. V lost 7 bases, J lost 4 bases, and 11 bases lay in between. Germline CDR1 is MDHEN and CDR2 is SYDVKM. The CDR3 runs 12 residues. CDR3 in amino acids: CASTPTSYEQYF. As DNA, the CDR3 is TGTGCCAGCACCCCTACATCGTACGAGCAGTACTTC.

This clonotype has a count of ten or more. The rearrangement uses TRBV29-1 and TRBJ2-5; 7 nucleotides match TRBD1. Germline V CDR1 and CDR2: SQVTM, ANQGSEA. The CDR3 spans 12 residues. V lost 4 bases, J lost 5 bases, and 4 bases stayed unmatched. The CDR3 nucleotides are TGCAGCGTTGGGACAGGTGGGGAGACCCAGTACTTC. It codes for CSVGTGGETQYF.